A single TCR beta chain is shown here with its context. What it recognizes is unknown. The entirety of the isolated RNA underwent reverse transcription, so expressed TCRB transcripts were sequenced. Sequencing used immunoSEQ multiplex PCR; TCRdb keeps in-frame clones, though not all of them. The repertoire has a few hundred thousand clones, 14% of them found once; the top ten carry 0.035% to 0.045%. The data stem from a study of beta chain features in type 1 diabetes. Findings and limits, study-wide: VDJ junctions in type 1 diabetes patients carried more deletions and fewer insertions. Shorter templates might be favored by PCR, equally in patients and controls.

A CD45RO/CCR7/CD25/CD127/CD95/CD27 panel sorted naive, central memory, regulatory and stem cell-like memory CD4+ cells. The germline V and J ends were trimmed by 5 bases and 8 bases, with 12 bases remaining between them. The CDR3 is 12 amino acids. CDR1 SGHAT and CDR2 FQNNGV come from the germline V gene. The specimen was naive CD4+ T cells from blood. The rearrangement uses TRBV11-2 and TRBJ1-1, with a weak D call TRBD1 (6 bases). This TCR derives from a man younger than 40 in good health. This CDR3 reads CASSLRTAEAFF. The CDR3 DNA follows: TGTGCCAGCAGCCTACGGACAGCAGAAGCTTTCTTT.